The next 16 T cell receptor beta chains were all read from a single sample in a study of T cells in Graves' hyperthyroidism and ophthalmopathy. Authors of the study amplified TCR beta CDR3 regions from RNA transcripts. Using the HTBI primer set, a first-round RT-PCR was run on the TCR CDR3. One entry per CDR3 protein results from TCRdb running MiXCR on the multiplex PCR reads. The sample comprises approximately 400,000 distinct CDR3 sequences, 15% to 20% of which are singletons, and 40% rests with the top ten. The sample taken for sequencing was blood. Receptors were obtained from a man younger than 30 with Graves' ophthalmopathy.

In this sample, this clonotype turned up many times. This chain joins TRBV7-2 and TRBJ2-5, with D perhaps TRBD1 (6 bases). The V and J ends lost 5 bases and 5 bases respectively, with 21 bases between them. The CDR3 has 16 amino acids. Looked up from germline, CDR1 is SGHTA and CDR2 is FQGNSA. CDR3 protein: CASSDPRDIPAETQYF. DNA of the CDR3: TGTGCCAGCAGCGACCCCCGGGACATCCCCGCCGAGACCCAGTACTTC. Full variable domain (rest looked up from reference TRBV7-2 and TRBJ2-5): GAGVSQSPSNKVTEKGKDVELRCDPISGHTALYWYRQSLGQGLEFLIYFQGNSAPDKSGLPSDRFSAERTGGSVSTLTIQRTQQEDSAVYLCASSDPRDIPAETQYFGPGTRLLVL.

This clonotype came up many times. CDR3 region: CASSLIQGVRGPQHF. The CDR3 DNA follows: TGTGCCAGCAGTTTAATTCAGGGAGTGAGGGGGCCCCAGCATTTT. The V and J genes are TRBV12-3 or TRBV12-4 and TRBJ1-5; maybe TRBD1 (5 bases). CDR3 length equals 15 residues. V lost 2 bases and J 9 bases, leaving 17 bases between the germline ends.

This clonotype was detected only a few times. This chain links TRBV7-9 with TRBJ2-1; D possibly corresponds to TRBD1 (6 bases). CDR1 SEHNR and CDR2 FQNEAQ come from the germline V gene (reference sequence). The CDR3 extends over 14 amino acids. V was clipped by 3 bases and J by 7 bases, with 13 bases between them. The CDR3 sequence: CASSFIDRRNEQFF. DNA for the CDR3: TGTGCCAGCAGCTTCATAGACAGGAGGAATGAGCAGTTCTTC.

This clonotype was recorded many times. CDR3 nucleotide sequence: TGTGCCAGCAGCAGACAGGGGGCTAGCACCGGGGAGCTGTTTTTT. As protein: CASSRQGASTGELFF. The rearrangement joins TRBV2 to TRBJ2-2; the match to TRBD1 covers 10 bases. The CDR3 is made up of 15 amino acids. The ends lost 6 bases at V and 4 bases at J; junction bases unmatched: 5. CDR1 and CDR2 (germline): SNHLY, FYNNEI.

Note on this clonotype: A read error may be the cause here, since a much bigger clone is one base away. V is TRBV27 and J is TRBJ2-7, with unresolved D. The V gene's germline CDR1 is MNHEY and CDR2 SMNVEV (reference sequence). Trimming removed 5 bases at V and 4 bases at J, with 12 bases between. CDR3 length: 13 residues. CDR3 loop: CASSAILTYEQYF. The CDR3 DNA follows: TGTGCCAGCAGTGCCATCCTTACTTACGAGCAGTACTTC.

Ten or more counts support this clonotype. The gene calls are TRBV5-1 and TRBJ2-7; perhaps TRBD2 as D (6 bases). The V end lost 0 bases, the J end lost 0 bases, and 10 bases lay between the germline ends. Germline CDR1 reads SGHRS; CDR2 reads YFSETQ. The CDR3 spans 15 residues. In nucleotides, the CDR3 is TGCGCCAGCAGCTTGGTCGCGGGGAGCTCCTACGAGCAGTACTTC. As protein: CASSLVAGSSYEQYF.

The chain has TRBV5-1 and TRBJ2-1; D call uncertain. In germline, CDR1 is SGHRS, CDR2 YFSETQ. This CDR3 region has 15 residues. With 1 base removed from V and 4 bases from J, the gap between germline ends came to 12 bases. The CDR3 loop reads CASSLRISSYNEQFF. As DNA, the CDR3 is TGCGCCAGCAGCTTGAGAATCTCCTCGTACAATGAGCAGTTCTTC.

There are a few counts of this clonotype. V is TRBV5-1 and J is TRBJ2-7; D gene uncertain. This CDR3 is built from 13 residues. Trimming shortened V by 2 bases and J by 2 bases, and 8 bases separated the two germline ends. Germline assignment: CDR1 SGHRS and CDR2 YFSETQ. CDR3 sequence (DNA): TGCGCCAGCAGCTTCGACACCACCTACGAGCAGTACTTC. Translation gives CASSFDTTYEQYF.

This clonotype showed up many times. This chain joins TRBV28 and TRBJ1-2; 7 nucleotides match TRBD1. Trimming cost V 6 bases and J 4 bases; bases outside gene matches: 2. The germline CDR1 and CDR2 sequences are MDHEN and SYDVKM. The CDR3 spans 12 residues. CDR3 loop: CASSGTAYGYTF. In nucleotides, the CDR3 is TGTGCCAGCAGCGGGACAGCCTATGGCTACACCTTC.

This chain links TRBV7-8 with TRBJ1-5; D might be TRBD1 (5 bases). Trimming shortened V by 1 base and J by 5 bases, and 18 bases separated the two germline ends. Germline CDR1 and CDR2: SGHVS and FQNEAQ. This CDR3 has 17 residues. Here the CDR3 reads CASSLGRAGRVHQPQHF. The CDR3, as DNA: TGTGCCAGCAGCTTAGGTCGGGCAGGGAGGGTTCATCAGCCCCAGCATTTT.

This rearrangement joins TRBV7-6 to TRBJ2-3; D is tentatively TRBD1 or TRBD2 (6 bases each). Germline V gene lookup returns CDR1 SGHVS and CDR2 FNYEAQ. The CDR3 spans 15 residues. The V end lost 1 base, the J end lost 1 base, and 9 bases lay between the germline ends. In DNA form, the CDR3 reads TGTGCCAGCAGCTTAGGGGGGGCCGGCACAGATACGCAGTATTTT. Its translation is CASSLGGAGTDTQYF.

This clonotype was seen a handful of times. CDR3 amino acids: CASSLGGSQGTEAFF. The CDR3 bases are TGTGCCAGTAGTCTCGGGGGGAGCCAGGGCACTGAAGCTTTCTTT. The chain couples TRBV19 to TRBJ1-1; tentative D call: TRBD1 (5 bases). The V gene's germline CDR1 is LNHDA and CDR2 SQIVND (reference sequence). This CDR3 is 15 amino acids long. V gave up 5 bases and J gave up 4 bases, with 17 bases separating them.

This clonotype was counted at least ten times. This rearrangement joins TRBV6-1 to TRBJ1-2; weak D call: TRBD1 (5 bases). The CDR3 extends over 16 amino acids. V was trimmed by 3 bases and J by 4 bases, leaving 18 bases between them. Germline values: CDR1 MNHNS, CDR2 SASEGT. The CDR3 sequence is CASSDGGRVPTYGYTF. The CDR3 DNA reads as TGTGCCAGCAGTGACGGGGGGAGGGTCCCGACCTATGGCTACACCTTC.

This clonotype was recorded at least ten times. This chain links TRBV7-3 with TRBJ2-3, with 8 bases aligning to TRBD1. Germline V gene sequence: CDR1 SGHTA, CDR2 FQGTGA. The length of the CDR3 is 16 residues. Trimming removed 0 bases from V and 1 base from J; junction bases left unmatched: 3. The CDR3 coding sequence is TGTGCCAGCAGCTTAACGTACAGGGGGGGCACAGATACGCAGTATTTT. This encodes CASSLTYRGGTDTQYF. The full variable domain, completed using reference TRBV7-3 and TRBJ2-3, is GAGVSQTPSNKVTEKGKYVELRCDPISGHTALYWYRQSLGQGPEFLIYFQGTGAADDSGLPNDRFFAVRPEGSVSTLKIQRTERGDSAVYLCASSLTYRGGTDTQYFGPGTRLTVL.

This clonotype was recorded many times. This rearrangement joins TRBV3-1 to TRBJ2-7; D perhaps matches TRBD2 (5 bases). CDR1 and CDR2 from the germline V gene are LGHDT and YNNKEL (reference sequence). Trimming left V 3 bases short and J 7 bases short, with 10 bases between. This CDR3 comprises 12 residues. This CDR3 is CASSHYGLEQYF. The CDR3 bases are TGTGCCAGCAGCCATTACGGACTGGAGCAGTACTTC.

This clonotype was seen more than once but under ten times. The chain combines TRBV2 with TRBJ2-6; unclear D gene. The CDR3 is 17 residues long. Germline V CDR1 and CDR2: SNHLY, FYNNEI. V dropped 1 base and J dropped 1 base, with 11 bases sitting between them. CDR3 nucleotide sequence: TGTGCCAGCAGTGAAGACGACGGATCTTCTGGGGCCAACGTCCTGACTTTC. Amino acids: CASSEDDGSSGANVLTF.